This TCR beta chain was identified in a study of graft-versus-host responses after intestinal transplantation. Trimming pared 2 bases from V and 5 bases from J, leaving 15 bases between. The CDR3 covers 15 residues. CDR1 and CDR2 (germline): SGHAT, FQNNGV. TCRdb keeps only in-frame clones here, not all; method: immunoSEQ multiplex PCR. In the table there are 29,000 or so clones, around 80% of which are singletons. This clone came up once. Researchers processed graft tissue to release intraepithelial and lamina propria lymphocytes. This TCR was recovered from a human patient who received an intestinal transplant, so some T cells may come from the graft donor. This rearrangement joins TRBV11-2 to TRBJ2-5; maybe TRBD1 (5 bases). The input for sequencing was ileum tissue, taken 98 days after intestinal transplantation. The CDR3 DNA reads TGTGCCAGCAGCTTACCCTCCCAGGGTGGTGAGACCCAGTACTTC. Amino acids: CASSLPSQGGETQYF.